These T cell receptor beta chains were read from a single sample in a study of blood T cell repertoires in COVID-19. This table comes from immunoSEQ multiplex PCR, and its TCRdb copy is limited to in-frame clones, with some not included. This sample has roughly 49,000 clones, with more than 65% found just once. The sequenced material came from peripheral blood. The source is a woman in her 70s with acute or convalescent COVID-19. The CDR3 runs from the conserved cysteine through the conserved F or W. The order of the fields is clone size, J gene, D gene, V gene, CDR3 DNA, CDR3 protein. D genes are given only for firm matches. Size is stated for part of the rows, as once, few or many counts, or as a class when the clone is expanded.

.,TRBJ1-5,.,TRBV12-3/TRBV12-4,TGTGCCAGCAGACAGGGAAGTCAGCCCCAGCATTTT,CASRQGSQPQHF
.,TRBJ2-1,TRBD2,TRBV18,TGTGCCAGCTCACGAAAGCGGACAGGAACCCTGGGACTAGCGGGACGAGTAACCTACAATGAGCAGTTCTTC,CASSRKRTGTLGLAGRVTYNEQFF
.,TRBJ1-2,.,TRBV3-1/TRBV3-2,TGTGCCAGCAGCCAAGGGGACACCATCTACACCTTC,CASSQGDTIYTF
medium-sized,TRBJ2-7,TRBD2,TRBV7-9,TGTGCCAGCAGGACTAGCGGGAGGGCCCACGAGCAGTACTTC,CASRTSGRAHEQYF
.,TRBJ1-1,.,TRBV5-1,TGCGCCAGCAGCCCCCGGGACAAGACAATGAACACTGAAGCTTTCTTT,CASSPRDKTMNTEAFF
.,TRBJ2-3,TRBD1,TRBV3-1/TRBV3-2,TGTGCCAGCAGCCGGGGACAGGGGGCGGGACGGGGTACGCAGTATTTT,CASSRGQGAGRGTQYF
few,TRBJ2-7,.,TRBV5-4,TGTGCCAGCAGTTCCGGGACACAAGGTCTATCCTACGAGCAGTACTTC,CASSSGTQGLSYEQYF
.,TRBJ2-7,.,TRBV6-6,TGTGCCAGCAAAGGGGACTTATCCTACGAGCAGTACTTC,CASKGDLSYEQYF
.,TRBJ2-5,.,TRBV2,TGTGCCAGCATGTCAAGCTTCCAAGAGACCCAGTACTTC,CASMSSFQETQYF
once,TRBJ2-2,.,TRBV2,TGTGCCAGCAGCAGGGACACGAACACCGGGGAGCTGTTTTTT,CASSRDTNTGELFF
.,TRBJ1-5,TRBD1,TRBV4-3,TGCGCCAGCAGCCTGACAGGGAGAGGGCAGCCCCAGCATTTT,CASSLTGRGQPQHF
.,TRBJ1-6,.,TRBV18,TGTGCCAGCTCAACAGGGCCTAGAACACCCCTCCACTTT,CASSTGPRTPLHF
.,TRBJ1-5,.,TRBV2,TGTGCCAGTCAGACGGGGGATCTCGATCAGCCCCAGCATTTT,CASQTGDLDQPQHF
.,TRBJ1-2,.,TRBV14,TGTGCCAGCAGCCAAGTCGGTACTCTGAGCTATGGCTACACCTTC,CASSQVGTLSYGYTF
.,TRBJ2-7,TRBD2,TRBV4-1,TGCGCCAGCAGCCAAGTTGGACTAGCTACCTACGAGCAGTACTTC,CASSQVGLATYEQYF
once,TRBJ2-1,TRBD2,TRBV7-2,TGTGCCAGCAGCTTAGACGGTCTAGCGGGGGGATACAATGAGCAGTTCTTC,CASSLDGLAGGYNEQFF
.,TRBJ1-5,TRBD1,TRBV2,TGTGCCAGCAGTCCCCGACAGGGGAATCAGCCCCAGCATTTT,CASSPRQGNQPQHF
many,TRBJ1-1,TRBD1,TRBV6-2/TRBV6-3,TGTGCCAGCAGCCTGGACAGGGGCAGAACTGAAGCTTTCTTT,CASSLDRGRTEAFF
.,TRBJ1-5,TRBD1,TRBV7-2,TGTGCCAGCAGCTCCAGACAGGGGGCCGCTCAGCCCCAGCATTTT,CASSSRQGAAQPQHF
once,TRBJ2-7,TRBD1,TRBV27,TGTGCCAGCAGTTTAGCTGCCGGGACAGGGGGCGGGGAGCAGTACTTC,CASSLAAGTGGGEQYF
few,TRBJ2-5,TRBD2,TRBV3-1/TRBV3-2,TGTGCCAGCAGCCACGTAGCGGGAGTCGAAGAGACCCAGTACTTC,CASSHVAGVEETQYF
.,TRBJ1-2,TRBD1,TRBV6-4,TGTGCCAGCAGTGACCCCGACAGGGGATCGGGCTACACCTTC,CASSDPDRGSGYTF
once,TRBJ2-3,TRBD1,TRBV6-5,TGTGCCAGCAGCTCCGGGACAGGGGGCAGTACGCAGTATTTT,CASSSGTGGSTQYF
.,TRBJ1-2,TRBD1,TRBV30,TGTGCCTGGAGCCCATGGACAGGGCAAAACTATGGCTACACCTTC,CAWSPWTGQNYGYTF
.,TRBJ2-1,.,TRBV9,TGTGCCAGCAGCCCTAGGGGCGATTGGGCCGTCTTC,CASSPRGDWAVF
.,TRBJ2-5,.,TRBV18,TGTGCCAGCTCACCAAACCGCGGCCAAGAGACCCAGTACTTC,CASSPNRGQETQYF
.,TRBJ1-3,.,TRBV4-1,TGCGCCAGCAGAGAGGAGGCCGGCCCCTCTGGAAACACCATATATTTT,CASREEAGPSGNTIYF
.,TRBJ2-5,TRBD2,TRBV4-1,TGCGCCAGCAGCCAAGATAGATCTAGCGGGGGGGCAGAGACCCAGTACTTC,CASSQDRSSGGAETQYF
.,TRBJ2-1,TRBD1,TRBV5-1,TGCGCCTCCCGGGACAGCCAATACAATGAGCAGTTCTTC,CASRDSQYNEQFF
.,TRBJ1-6,.,TRBV3-1/TRBV3-2,TGTGCCAGCAGCAGCGGGGGGCTTATGGATTCACCCCTCCACTTT,CASSSGGLMDSPLHF
few,TRBJ2-1,.,TRBV4-3,TGCGCCAGCAGCCCAGCCTCGGAGGGCTACAATGAGCAGTTCTTC,CASSPASEGYNEQFF
.,TRBJ1-1,TRBD1,TRBV30,TGTGCCGGGGACAGGGGATCAAAAACTGAAGCTTTCTTT,CAGDRGSKTEAFF
.,TRBJ1-4,TRBD1,TRBV6-1,TGTGCCAGCAGTGAAATTAGGACAGGGCGCATAATCGGTGAAAAACTGTTTTTT,CASSEIRTGRIIGEKLFF
.,TRBJ2-3,TRBD2,TRBV2,TGTGCCAGCAGCACACTAGCGGGGGGCCGGTCCGATACGCAGTATTTT,CASSTLAGGRSDTQYF
.,TRBJ1-1,.,TRBV27,TGTGCCAGCAGTTCAGACTCGACAGTACGGTCCCCTGAAGCTTTCTTT,CASSSDSTVRSPEAFF
.,TRBJ2-7,TRBD1,TRBV19,TGTGCCAGTAGTAACCGGGACAGGGTCTACGAGCAGTACTTC,CASSNRDRVYEQYF
few,TRBJ1-2,TRBD1,TRBV3-1/TRBV3-2,TGTGCCAGCAGCCAAGTTCCCGGGACAGGGACGATCGGCTACACCTTC,CASSQVPGTGTIGYTF
.,TRBJ1-6,.,TRBV4-1,TGCGCCAGCAGCAGTCCACCGAGGAGTCGTAGTTCACCCCTCCACTTT,CASSSPPRSRSSPLHF
.,TRBJ1-1,.,TRBV7-9,TGTGCCAGCAGCTTAGCTGGGGGGGGAGCTTTCTTT,CASSLAGGGAFF
.,TRBJ2-1,.,TRBV28,TGTGCCAGCAGTTTCAGACTAGGTACTAAAAATGAGCAGTTCTTC,CASSFRLGTKNEQFF
few,TRBJ2-3,.,TRBV18,TGTGCCAGCTCACCATGGGCAGTCCCAGATACGCAGTATTTT,CASSPWAVPDTQYF
.,TRBJ1-2,TRBD1,TRBV3-1/TRBV3-2,TGTGCCAGCAGCCCCCGGGACAGGGACTATGGCTACACCTTC,CASSPRDRDYGYTF
.,TRBJ2-3,TRBD1,TRBV6-4,TGTGCCAGCAGTGAGGGACAGGGGGCAGATACGCAGTATTTT,CASSEGQGADTQYF
.,TRBJ1-1,.,TRBV3-1/TRBV3-2,TGTGCCAGCAGCCATGGAGGTGGGGACATGAACACTGAAGCTTTCTTT,CASSHGGGDMNTEAFF
.,TRBJ2-5,TRBD2,TRBV7-2,TGTGCCAGCAGCTTACGGCCGATTGGGGGACTAGGAGGAGAGACCCAGTACTTC,CASSLRPIGGLGGETQYF
.,TRBJ1-1,.,TRBV5-4,TGTGCCAGCAGCTTGGAGGGGGGGATTACGAACACTGAAGCTTTCTTT,CASSLEGGITNTEAFF
few,TRBJ2-7,.,TRBV6-1,TGTGCCAGCAGTGAGAAGGGTGCGAGGAGGATGGACTACGAGCAGTACTTC,CASSEKGARRMDYEQYF
few,TRBJ2-3,.,TRBV19,TGTGCCAGTAGTATTTCGGGGGACAGTGCGCAGTATTTT,CASSISGDSAQYF
.,TRBJ2-2,TRBD2,TRBV5-6,TGTGCCAGCAGCTATACTAGCGGAGGGGTAACCGGGGAGCTGTTTTTT,CASSYTSGGVTGELFF
.,TRBJ1-4,.,TRBV12-5,TGTGCTAGTGGTCACAATGGCAGGGGCCCTACAACTAATGAAAAACTGTTTTTT,CASGHNGRGPTTNEKLFF
.,TRBJ1-5,.,TRBV4-1,TGCGCCAGCAGCCAAGATGCCAGGGGCAATCAGCCCCAGCATTTT,CASSQDARGNQPQHF
.,TRBJ2-5,.,TRBV5-1,TGCGCCAGCAGCTTGCGTTTCCAGGGTGTAAAGACCCAGTACTTC,CASSLRFQGVKTQYF
.,TRBJ2-5,TRBD1,TRBV7-9,TGTGCCAGCAGCTCCACCTCGAGGGGGACAGGATCTGCGACCCAGTACTTC,CASSSTSRGTGSATQYF
.,TRBJ1-1,.,TRBV9,TGTGCCAGCAGCGTAGCCCCCACTAGTACTGAAGCTTTCTTT,CASSVAPTSTEAFF
.,TRBJ2-5,TRBD1,TRBV4-1,TGCGCCAGCAGCCAGAGCCCCGGGACAGGGCCCCAAGAGACCCAGTACTTC,CASSQSPGTGPQETQYF